A single sample is the source of the 24 T cell receptor beta chains below, sequenced in a study of cytomegalovirus exposure and HLA in healthy donors. PCR involved 60 Vbeta and 13 Jbeta primers. The protocol was immunoSEQ multiplex PCR, while the TCRdb copy is restricted to in-frame clones and leaves out a portion. The data hold 150,000 to 200,000 clones, with roughly 78% observed a single time. The sequenced material came from PBMCs. The source of these receptors is a woman aged 50 to 65 in good health and CMV-seropositive.

In its sample, this clone was seen once. This chain connects TRBV4-1 to TRBJ2-5; 9 bases agree with TRBD2. The CDR3 is 16 residues long. Trimming removed 1 base from V and 2 bases from J; junction bases left unmatched: 5. Germline V CDR1 and CDR2: MGHRA, YSYEKL. The CDR3 DNA sequence: TGCGCCAGCAGCCAAGCGTCGAGCGGGGGGCAAGAGACCCAGTACTTC. Translating it yields CASSQASSGGQETQYF.

Note on this clone: A junction boundary mismatches the germline segment, possibly from a read error. The chain recombines TRBV7-7 with TRBJ2-2; 10 bases fit TRBD1. The CDR3 spans 14 residues. The germline V gene encodes CDR1 SSHAT and CDR2 FNYEAQ (reference sequence). The DNA of the CDR3 is TGTGCTAGCAGCCCAGGGACAGGGGCCGGGGAGCTGTTTTTT. Amino acids: CASSPGTGAGELFF.

The chain recombines TRBV6-1 with TRBJ2-1, with D perhaps TRBD1 (6 bases). The CDR3 is 14 residues long. Germline assignment: CDR1 MNHNS and CDR2 SASEGT. Between the trimmed V and J ends, which lost 3 bases and 4 bases, there was a span of 10 bases. CDR3 DNA: TGTGCCAGCAGTGAGGGGGCTTTTTACAATGAGCAGTTCTTC. Protein sequence: CASSEGAFYNEQFF.

Here the CDR3 reads CASSLFFPGGAQPQHF. CDR3 coding DNA: TGTGCCAGCAGTTTATTTTTCCCAGGGGGAGCTCAGCCCCAGCATTTT. The chain is built from TRBV27 and TRBJ1-5, with 7 bases matching TRBD1. J gave up 6 bases and V 1 base, and 9 bases lay outside the gene matches. The CDR3 length is 16 residues. Germline lookup yields CDR1 MNHEY and CDR2 SMNVEV (reference sequence).

The genes are TRBV7-3 and TRBJ2-2; possibly TRBD1 for D (5 bases). Trimming stripped 9 bases from V and 0 bases from J, with 14 bases between. Germline lookup yields CDR1 SGHTA and CDR2 FQGTGA. The length of the CDR3 is 15 residues. CDR3 protein: CASSQGSANTGELFF. For the CDR3, the DNA is TGTGCCAGTTCCCAGGGTTCCGCGAACACCGGGGAGCTGTTTTTT.

CDR3 region: CASSPRFIYNEQFF. The DNA of the CDR3 is TGTGCCAGCAGCCCTCGGTTCATCTACAATGAGCAGTTCTTC. The rearrangement uses TRBV7-2 and TRBJ2-1, with D unclear. Trimming stripped 5 bases from V and 3 bases from J, with 11 bases between. The CDR3 consists of 14 residues. The germline V gene encodes CDR1 SGHTA and CDR2 FQGNSA.

For this clone: Other nucleotide sequences from this sample produce the same CDR3. The chain has TRBV19 and TRBJ2-3; 9 positions match TRBD2. V lost 10 bases, J lost 2 bases, and 10 bases stayed unmatched. This CDR3 comprises 15 residues. CDR1 is LNHDA and CDR2 is SQIVND in the germline V gene (reference sequence). The CDR3 DNA follows: TGTGCCACTCTCCCTCGCGGGGGGGCCACAGATACGCAGTATTTT. Translating gives CATLPRGGATDTQYF.

This sequence joins TRBV7-9 and TRBJ1-1; 7 nucleotides agree with TRBD1. The V gene end was trimmed by 8 bases and the J gene end by 1 base; junction bases not matched to a gene: 13. There are 16 residues in the CDR3. Per germline, CDR1 SEHNR and CDR2 FQNEAQ (reference sequence). The CDR3 coding sequence is TGTGCCAGCTCCTTGTGGGCGACAGGGAAGAACACTGAAGCTTTCTTT. Translating gives CASSLWATGKNTEAFF.

In this sample, this clone turned up a few times. This chain connects TRBV7-9 to TRBJ2-1, with a tentative D call TRBD1 (6 bases). Trimming took off 6 bases at V and 2 bases at J, with 11 bases between the two ends. The CDR3 is made up of 14 amino acids. CDR1 and CDR2 (germline): SEHNR, FQNEAQ (reference sequence). The CDR3: CASSGQPPYNEQFF. CDR3 coding DNA: TGTGCCAGCAGTGGACAGCCCCCCTACAATGAGCAGTTCTTC.

CDR3 in amino acids: CASSYSYSGANVLTF. Written as DNA, the CDR3 is TGTGCCAGCAGTTACAGCTACTCTGGGGCCAACGTCCTGACTTTC. The chain combines TRBV6-5 with TRBJ2-6; D gene uncertain. Germline V gives CDR1 MNHEY, CDR2 SVGAGI. Trimming shortened V by 2 bases and J by 0 bases, and 5 bases separated the two germline ends. CDR3 length: 15 amino acids.

The V call is TRBV2, the J call TRBJ2-7, with 7 bases matching TRBD1. This CDR3 has 15 amino acids. CDR1 and CDR2 from the germline V gene are SNHLY and FYNNEI. J was trimmed by 0 bases and V by 6 bases; bases with no gene match: 8. CDR3 sequence (DNA): TGTGCCAGCAGGCCCGACAGGGACCCCTCCTACGAGCAGTACTTC. Translation: CASRPDRDPSYEQYF.

This clone has just a few counts. The gene calls are TRBV7-9 and TRBJ1-5; 7 bases match TRBD1. The length of the CDR3 is 16 residues. With V trimmed by 3 bases and J by 2 bases, 7 bases remained unmatched. Germline CDR1 reads SEHNR; CDR2 reads FQNEAQ (reference sequence). The DNA of the CDR3 is TGTGCCAGCAGCTTCGGAGGGGGCAACGGCAATCAGCCCCAGCATTTT. Translated, it gives CASSFGGGNGNQPQHF.

This clone was detected a few times. This chain uses TRBV7-9 with TRBJ1-1, with no clear D. V shed 5 bases and J shed 4 bases, with 17 bases lying between them. This CDR3 is 15 amino acids long. CDR1 and CDR2 from the germline V gene are SEHNR and FQNEAQ (reference sequence). CDR3 sequence: CASSPRDSGGTEAFF. In DNA form, the CDR3 reads TGTGCCAGCAGCCCCCGGGATTCAGGCGGCACTGAAGCTTTCTTT.

This chain uses TRBV7-8 with TRBJ2-1; D is perhaps TRBD2 (5 bases). There are 15 residues in the CDR3. Germline lookup yields CDR1 SGHVS and CDR2 FQNEAQ. V lost 2 bases to trimming and J lost 0 bases, with 8 bases between them. CDR3 nucleotide sequence: TGTGCCAGCAGCTTACTAGCAAGCTCCTACAATGAGCAGTTCTTC. Its protein product is CASSLLASSYNEQFF.

Note on this clone: In this CDR3 the conserved last residue, phenylalanine or tryptophan, is missing, so a read error is likely. The chain is built from TRBV18 and TRBJ1-6; 9 nucleotides align to TRBD1. The germline CDR1 and CDR2 sequences are KGHSH and LQKENI. This CDR3 contains 15 residues. V shed 3 bases and J 10 bases; nucleotides not matched to a gene: 7. The CDR3 DNA reads as TGTGCCAGCTCACCCGAGACAGGGGGAGGCTCACCCCTCCACCTT. Its translation: CASSPETGGGSPLHL.

V and J are TRBV5-5 and TRBJ2-5; 8 bases map to TRBD1. Trimming took 4 bases from V and 5 from J; bases not matched to a gene: 7. This CDR3 region has 14 residues. In germline, CDR1 is SGHKS, CDR2 YYEKEE (reference sequence). CDR3 nucleotides: TGTGCCAGCAGCGCTTACAGGGGGGTGGAGACCCAGTACTTC. Translating it yields CASSAYRGVETQYF.

The count of this clone is one. In DNA form, the CDR3 reads TGTGCCAGCAGCGTTACAGGATCCTACGAGCAGTACTTC. Translating it yields CASSVTGSYEQYF. The rearrangement uses TRBV9 and TRBJ2-7; D is perhaps TRBD1 (5 bases). Germline V gene sequence: CDR1 SGDLS, CDR2 YYNGEE. V shed 2 bases and J shed 1 base, with 7 bases lying between them. This CDR3 region has 13 residues.

This chain uses TRBV10-1 with TRBJ2-7, with 11 bases aligning to TRBD1. The CDR3 is 17 residues long. With 2 bases clipped from V and 2 bases from J, the junction kept 8 bases outside the gene matches. Germline V lookup: CDR1 WNHNN, CDR2 SYGVQD (reference sequence). CDR3 sequence: CASSENGGQGATYEQYF. In DNA form, the CDR3 reads TGCGCCAGCAGTGAGAATGGAGGACAGGGGGCGACCTACGAGCAGTACTTC.

The rearrangement uses TRBV11-2 and TRBJ2-2; maybe TRBD1 (6 bases). Trimming took 5 bases from V and 5 from J, leaving 18 bases between them. Germline V gives CDR1 SGHAT, CDR2 FQNNGV. CDR3 length: 16 residues. CDR3 sequence (DNA): TGTGCCAGCAGCACCGCCAGGGGCTCGGGAACCGGGGAGCTGTTTTTT. Translation gives CASSTARGSGTGELFF.

This clone has a handful of counts. The gene calls are TRBV5-1 and TRBJ1-4; the match to TRBD1 covers 8 bases. Germline V gene sequence: CDR1 SGHRS, CDR2 YFSETQ. Germline trimming cut 3 bases from V and 6 bases from J; bases unmatched to any gene: 7. This CDR3 has 15 amino acids. CDR3 bases: TGCGCCAGCAGCTCCGACAGGGGCTATGATGAAAAACTGTTTTTT. Translated, it gives CASSSDRGYDEKLFF.

The chain combines TRBV7-9 with TRBJ2-5, with D possibly TRBD2 on 5 matching bases. CDR3 length equals 14 residues. CDR1 and CDR2 from the germline V gene are SEHNR and FQNEAQ (reference sequence). V gave up 5 bases and J gave up 1 base, with 11 bases separating them. This CDR3 is CASSDGGLQETQYF. The CDR3 nucleotides read TGTGCCAGCAGCGATGGAGGACTCCAAGAGACCCAGTACTTC.

The rearrangement uses TRBV6-1 and TRBJ2-7; D is perhaps TRBD1 (5 bases). The CDR3 runs 14 residues. The V gene lost 7 bases and the J gene lost 4 bases, with 17 bases spanning the gap. Per the germline V gene, CDR1 is MNHNS and CDR2 is SASEGT. The CDR3 reads CASTPAQGIYEQYF. The CDR3 DNA is TGTGCCAGCACTCCAGCCCAGGGAATATACGAGCAGTACTTC.

The rearrangement links TRBV12-5 to TRBJ2-2; perhaps TRBD2 as D (5 bases). This CDR3 comprises 15 residues. Trimming cost V 1 base and J 1 base, with 7 bases left between them. Germline V lookup: CDR1 LGHNT, CDR2 FRNRAP. In nucleotides, the CDR3 is TGTGCTAGTGGTTTGGGGACTGTGAACACCGGGGAGCTGTTTTTT. It specifies CASGLGTVNTGELFF.

V and J are TRBV10-2 and TRBJ2-5; 7 bases line up with TRBD2. Germline CDR1 and CDR2: WSHSY and SAAADI. The CDR3 spans 16 residues. The V and J ends lost 0 bases and 1 base, in that order; junction bases with no gene match: 5. The CDR3 DNA sequence: TGCGCCAGCAGTGAGTCGCGGGCTAGCGGCCAAGAGACCCAGTACTTC. Encoded protein: CASSESRASGQETQYF.